This T cell receptor (beta chain) was retrieved from a study of T-cell memory formation after mild COVID-19. The CDR3 contains 12 residues. V lost 2 bases to trimming and J lost 3 bases, with 1 base between them. Looked up from germline, CDR1 is ENHRY and CDR2 is SYGVKD. Notes on the study in general: Mainly CM and EM harbored the contracting CD4+ clones; mainly EMRA harbored the CD8+ ones.

This clonotype was counted between two and nine times. As yet, its antigen is unknown. TCRdb used MiXCR to reprocess the 5' RACE reads, holding one entry per CDR3 protein. The sample lists around 200,000 distinct CDR3 sequences; 10% were seen once. Specimen: PBMCs or a T cell subset sorted from them (not recorded which). This sequence was found in a man in his late teens or twenties who had mild COVID-19 (a few samples of this study predate the infection). Cell type and time point are not known. The rearrangement uses TRBV10-3 and TRBJ1-4; D is unclear. Here the CDR3 reads CAISEANEKLFF. In DNA form, the CDR3 reads TGTGCCATCAGTGAGGCTAATGAAAAACTGTTTTTT.